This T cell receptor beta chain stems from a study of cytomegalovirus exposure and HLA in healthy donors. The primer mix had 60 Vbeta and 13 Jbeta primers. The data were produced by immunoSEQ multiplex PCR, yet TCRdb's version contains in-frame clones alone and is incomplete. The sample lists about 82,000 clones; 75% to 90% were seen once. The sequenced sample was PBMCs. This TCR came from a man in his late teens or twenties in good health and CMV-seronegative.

The DNA of the CDR3 is TGTGCCAGCAGCTTAGGCCCGGGGCAGGGGTCGCCCCAAGAGACCCAGTACTTC. Encoded protein: CASSLGPGQGSPQETQYF. The chain uses TRBV7-9 and TRBJ2-5; D is perhaps TRBD1 (6 bases). Germline V gene data show CDR1 as SEHNR and CDR2 as FQNEAQ (reference sequence). V was trimmed by 1 base and J by 1 base, leaving 19 bases between them. The CDR3 sequence is 18 residues long.